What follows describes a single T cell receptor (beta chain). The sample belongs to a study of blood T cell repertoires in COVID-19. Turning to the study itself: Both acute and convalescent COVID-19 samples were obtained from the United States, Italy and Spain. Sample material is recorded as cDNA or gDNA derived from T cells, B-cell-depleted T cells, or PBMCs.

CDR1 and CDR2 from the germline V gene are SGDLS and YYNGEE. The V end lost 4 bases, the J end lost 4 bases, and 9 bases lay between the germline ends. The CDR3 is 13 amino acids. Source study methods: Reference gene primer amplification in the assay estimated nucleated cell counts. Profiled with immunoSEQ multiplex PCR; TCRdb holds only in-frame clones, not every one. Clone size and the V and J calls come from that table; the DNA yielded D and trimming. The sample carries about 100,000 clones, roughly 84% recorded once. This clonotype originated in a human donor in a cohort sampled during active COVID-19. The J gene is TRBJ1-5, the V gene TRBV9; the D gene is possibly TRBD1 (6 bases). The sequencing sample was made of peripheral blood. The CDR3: CASSRDTNQPQHF. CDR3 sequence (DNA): TGTGCCAGCAGCCGGGACACTAATCAGCCCCAGCATTTT.